The rows below give T cell receptor beta chains drawn from one sample of a study of T cells in Graves' hyperthyroidism and ophthalmopathy. Using its own MiXCR run on the multiplex PCR reads, TCRdb lists one record per CDR3 protein. Of about 350,000 distinct CDR3 sequences listed, approximately 15% are singletons. The source material was blood. Every receptor here comes from a woman aged 25 to 39 with Graves' hyperthyroidism. The CDR3 runs from the conserved cysteine through the conserved F or W. D genes are given only for firm matches. Rows may omit the clone size; those that give it use once, few, many or a size class.

CDR3: CASISGANSYEQYF
DNA: TGTGCCAGCATCTCAGGAGCCAATTCCTACGAGCAGTACTTC
D: -
V: TRBV28
J: TRBJ2-7
size: many

CDR3: CASSLDRGQGPGGFF
DNA: TGTGCCAGCAGCTTAGATCGAGGGCAGGGCCCAGGAGGGTTCTTC
D: -
V: TRBV11-2
J: TRBJ2-1
size: many

CDR3: CASSYSSGNTDTQYF
DNA: TGTGCCAGCAGTTACTCAAGCGGGAATACAGATACGCAGTATTTT
D: TRBD2
V: TRBV6-2/TRBV6-3
J: TRBJ2-3
size: few

CDR3: CASSRKGQGRGEKLFF
DNA: TGTGCCAGCAGCCGCAAGGGACAGGGAAGAGGTGAAAAACTGTTTTTT
D: TRBD1
V: TRBV3-1
J: TRBJ1-4
size: few

CDR3: CASSPHRGNFYNEQFF
DNA: TGTGCCAGCAGCCCTCACCGAGGGAATTTCTACAATGAGCAGTTCTTC
D: -
V: TRBV13
J: TRBJ2-1
size: few

CDR3: CASSLSGSTSGANVLTF
DNA: TGTGCCAGCAGTTTGAGCGGCAGCACATCTGGGGCCAACGTCCTGACTTTC
D: -
V: TRBV12-3/TRBV12-4
J: TRBJ2-6
size: many

CDR3: CATSRDYDEQFF
DNA: TGTGCCACCAGCAGAGATTACGATGAGCAGTTCTTC
D: -
V: TRBV15
J: TRBJ2-1
size: few

CDR3: CASSVGTSGSAETQYF
DNA: TGTGCCAGCAGCGTCGGTACTAGCGGGAGTGCAGAGACCCAGTACTTC
D: TRBD2
V: TRBV3-1
J: TRBJ2-5
size: many

CDR3: CASSQDSGVKTQYF
DNA: TGTGCCAGCAGCCAAGATTCGGGGGTAAAGACCCAGTACTTC
D: -
V: TRBV3-1
J: TRBJ2-5
size: few

CDR3: CASWGGDYNEQFF
DNA: TGCGCCAGCTGGGGCGGTGACTACAATGAGCAGTTCTTC
D: -
V: TRBV5-1
J: TRBJ2-1
size: -

CDR3: CSARPSTTDTQYF
DNA: TGCAGTGCTAGGCCCTCCACGACAGATACGCAGTATTTT
D: -
V: TRBV20-1
J: TRBJ2-3
size: -

CDR3: CASSPPLPEAFF
DNA: TGTGCCAGCAGCCCTCCTCTCCCTGAAGCTTTCTTT
D: -
V: TRBV28
J: TRBJ1-1
size: many

CDR3: CASSQGLGGYEQYF
DNA: TGCGCCAGCAGCCAAGGACTAGGGGGCTACGAGCAGTACTTC
D: -
V: TRBV4-1
J: TRBJ2-7
size: -

CDR3: CSARDPLREGLAGELFF
DNA: TGCAGTGCTAGAGACCCGCTGCGGGAGGGCCTCGCCGGGGAGCTGTTTTTT
D: TRBD2
V: TRBV20-1
J: TRBJ2-2
size: many

CDR3: CASSDDSNQPQHF
DNA: TGTGCCAGCAGTGATGATAGCAATCAGCCCCAGCATTTT
D: -
V: TRBV2
J: TRBJ1-5
size: many

CDR3: CASVAGGTGYTF
DNA: TGTGCCAGCGTTGCGGGGGGGACGGGCTACACCTTC
D: -
V: TRBV11-2
J: TRBJ1-2
size: few

CDR3: CASSDLDNEQFF
DNA: TGTGCCAGCAGTGACTTAGACAATGAGCAGTTCTTC
D: -
V: TRBV12-3/TRBV12-4
J: TRBJ2-1
size: many

CDR3: CASRPGGSKNTGELFF
DNA: TGTGCCAGCCGCCCTGGGGGCAGTAAAAACACCGGGGAGCTGTTTTTT
D: -
V: TRBV6-2/TRBV6-3
J: TRBJ2-2
size: -

CDR3: CAIRRLAGDYEQYF
DNA: TGTGCCATCAGGAGACTAGCGGGGGACTACGAGCAGTACTTC
D: TRBD2
V: TRBV10-3
J: TRBJ2-7
size: many

CDR3: CAIGRQDLGGNTIYF
DNA: TGTGCCATCGGTCGGCAGGACCTAGGAGGAAACACCATATATTTT
D: -
V: TRBV10-3
J: TRBJ1-3
size: -

CDR3: CASKGTETEKLFF
DNA: TGTGCCAGTAAGGGGACCGAGACTGAAAAACTGTTTTTT
D: -
V: TRBV19
J: TRBJ1-4
size: -

CDR3: CASSPGLEGQPQHF
DNA: TGTGCCAGCTCACCCGGTTTAGAGGGGCAGCCCCAGCATTTT
D: -
V: TRBV18
J: TRBJ1-5
size: -

CDR3: CASSHNRVTEQYF
DNA: TGTGCCAGCAGTCACAACAGGGTAACCGAGCAGTACTTC
D: -
V: TRBV6-1
J: TRBJ2-7
size: many

CDR3: CASSVTGNTEAFF
DNA: TGTGCCAGCAGTGTGACAGGGAACACTGAAGCTTTCTTT
D: -
V: TRBV9
J: TRBJ1-1
size: many

CDR3: CASSLWGANEQFF
DNA: TGTGCCAGCAGTTTATGGGGGGCAAATGAGCAGTTCTTC
D: -
V: TRBV27
J: TRBJ2-1
size: many

CDR3: CASSILGGDRGSNQPQHF
DNA: TGTGCCAGTAGTATCCTAGGTGGAGACAGGGGTAGCAATCAGCCCCAGCATTTT
D: TRBD1
V: TRBV19
J: TRBJ1-5
size: many